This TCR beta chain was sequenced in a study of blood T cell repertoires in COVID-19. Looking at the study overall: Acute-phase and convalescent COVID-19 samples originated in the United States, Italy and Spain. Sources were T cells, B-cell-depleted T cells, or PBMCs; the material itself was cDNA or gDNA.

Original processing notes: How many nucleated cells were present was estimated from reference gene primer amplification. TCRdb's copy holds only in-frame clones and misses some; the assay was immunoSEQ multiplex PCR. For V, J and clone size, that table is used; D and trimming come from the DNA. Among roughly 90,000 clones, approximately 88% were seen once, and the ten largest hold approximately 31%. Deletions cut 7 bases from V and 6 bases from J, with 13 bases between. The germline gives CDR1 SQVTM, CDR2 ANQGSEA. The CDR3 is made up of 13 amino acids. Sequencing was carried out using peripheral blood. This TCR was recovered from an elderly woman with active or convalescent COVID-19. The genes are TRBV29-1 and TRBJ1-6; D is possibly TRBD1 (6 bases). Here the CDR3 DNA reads TGCAGCGCGGGGGACACGTCTAATTCACCCCTCCACTTT. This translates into CSAGDTSNSPLHF. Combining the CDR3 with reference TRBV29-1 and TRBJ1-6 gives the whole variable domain SAVISQKPSRDICQRGTSLTIQCQVDSQVTMMFWYRQQPGQSLTLIATANQGSEATYESGFVIDKFPISRPNLTFSTLTVSNMSPEDSSIYLCSAGDTSNSPLHFGNGTRLTVT.